Described below is a single TCR beta chain sequence and its context. Its antigen is undetermined. The sample is drawn from a study of cytomegalovirus exposure and HLA in healthy donors. Study-level background: Most genotyped donors, 81% of about 400, had Caucasian-associated genetic ancestry. The study, taken as a whole, reports: A later analysis revealed that TCR association rates differed between HLA loci, peaking at DRB1 and bottoming out at HLA-C. The authors excluded some V segments, including TRBV6-2 and TRBV6-3, as indistinguishable. Three CMV-associated chains proved CMV antigen-specific in vitro.

This CDR3 region has 14 residues. J lost 5 bases, V lost 8 bases, and 10 bases had no gene match. In germline, CDR1 is SNHLY, CDR2 FYNNEI. Both 60 Vbeta primers and 13 Jbeta primers went into the PCR. Profiling relied on immunoSEQ multiplex PCR, and the TCRdb table lists in-frame clones only, not all of them. This repertoire shows tens of thousands of clones, around 66% found once; its top ten account for 13% to 15%. Sequenced material: PBMCs. This chain joins TRBV2 and TRBJ2-5, with 8 bases lining up with TRBD1. The sequence came from a male donor in good health and CMV-seropositive. The DNA of the CDR3 is TGTGCCAGCCAGACAGGGGCCCTGAAGGAGACCCAGTACTTC. Its protein product is CASQTGALKETQYF. Combining the CDR3 with reference TRBV2 and TRBJ2-5 gives the whole variable domain EPEVTQTPSHQVTQMGQEVILRCVPISNHLYFYWYRQILGQKVEFLVSFYNNEISEKSEIFDDQFSVERPDGSNFTLKIRSTKLEDSAMYFCASQTGALKETQYFGPGTRLLVL.